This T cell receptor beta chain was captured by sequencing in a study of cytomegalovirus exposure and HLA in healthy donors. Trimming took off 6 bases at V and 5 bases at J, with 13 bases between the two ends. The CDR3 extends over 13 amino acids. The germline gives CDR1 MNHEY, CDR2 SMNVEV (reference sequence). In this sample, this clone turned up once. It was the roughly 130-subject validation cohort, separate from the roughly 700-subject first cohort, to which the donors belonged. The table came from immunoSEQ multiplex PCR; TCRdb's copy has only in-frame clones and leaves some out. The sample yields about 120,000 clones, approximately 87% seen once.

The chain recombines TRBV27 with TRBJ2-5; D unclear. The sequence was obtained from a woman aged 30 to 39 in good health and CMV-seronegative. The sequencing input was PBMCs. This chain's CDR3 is CASSSPFVETQYF. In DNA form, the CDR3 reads TGTGCCAGCAGCTCTCCGTTTGTGGAGACCCAGTACTTC.